This T cell receptor beta chain came from a study of T-cell memory formation after mild COVID-19. Study results and caveats: Mainly in CM and EM were contracting CD4+ clones; CD8+ were in EMRA. Clones that got smaller from day 15 to 85 had even CD4/CD8, while clones growing later tipped toward CD4+.

The CDR3 is 14 residues long. Trimming left V 6 bases short and J 7 bases short, with 16 bases between. This clonotype has a handful of counts. Its antigen is not identified. Sample barcodes and UMIs were carried by the TCR alpha and TCR beta cDNA libraries that 5'RACE generated with constant-segment primers. TCRdb ran MiXCR on the 5' RACE reads and lists one entry per CDR3 protein. The sample holds about 90,000 distinct CDR3 sequences, 10% to 15% seen once. The specimen was PBMCs or a T cell subset sorted from them (not recorded which). This receptor was taken from an adult woman who had mild COVID-19 (a few samples of this study predate the infection). Cell type and time point are not known. The chain recombines TRBV12-3 or TRBV12-4 with TRBJ1-5; perhaps TRBD1 as D (5 bases). CDR3 in amino acids: CASSHRGLNQPQHF. CDR3 coding DNA: TGTGCCAGCAGCCACCGGGGCCTCAACCAGCCCCAGCATTTT.